The 26 T cell receptor beta chains listed next were all sequenced from one sample in a study of beta chain features in type 1 diabetes. Investigators reverse transcribed all isolated RNA, so they sequenced expressed TCRB transcripts. Libraries were prepared by immunoSEQ multiplex PCR; TCRdb keeps only in-frame clonotypes and omits some of them. The profile shows over 650,000 clones, 11% to 15% of them singletons. Their cognate antigens are unknown. Study results and limitations: Across all four CD4+ subsets, people with type 1 diabetes showed modestly shorter TCRB CDR3s.

Sequenced: naive CD4+ T cells from blood. These receptors were collected from a man aged 18-30 years with type 1 diabetes.

The chain uses TRBV25-1 and TRBJ2-7; 9 positions match TRBD2. V was pared by 1 base and J by 7 bases, with 8 bases of the junction left unmatched. The CDR3 runs 15 residues. Per germline, CDR1 MGHDK and CDR2 SYGVNS. As DNA, the CDR3 is TGTGCCAGCAGTGAATCAGGTAGCGGGAGATCGGAGCAGTACTTC. Translating it yields CASSESGSGRSEQYF.

The chain is built from TRBV19 and TRBJ2-2; D gene unclear. Germline CDR1 reads LNHDA; CDR2 reads SQIVND (reference sequence). Trimming cost V 3 bases and J 3 bases, with 17 bases left between them. The CDR3 consists of 17 residues. The CDR3 region is CASSIPRISVYTGELFF. CDR3 DNA: TGTGCCAGTAGTATCCCCAGGATTTCAGTTTACACCGGGGAGCTGTTTTTT.

This chain joins TRBV11-2 and TRBJ2-5, with D possibly being TRBD1 (5 bases). CDR1 is SGHAT, CDR2 FQNNGV, per germline. V dropped 3 bases and J dropped 5 bases, with 13 bases sitting between them. The CDR3 consists of 14 residues. The CDR3 protein is CASSFQAGSETQYF. The CDR3 nucleotides read TGTGCCAGCAGCTTTCAAGCAGGGTCGGAGACCCAGTACTTC.

The chain recombines TRBV5-6 with TRBJ1-2; no reliable D call. Trimming stripped 4 bases from V and 2 bases from J, with 9 bases between. The CDR3 length is 13 residues. The germline CDR1 and CDR2 sequences are SGHDT and YYEEEE. CDR3 coding DNA: TGTGCCAGCAGCCCTTCGTCGAACTATGGCTACACCTTC. Its translation: CASSPSSNYGYTF.

The rearrangement joins TRBV7-2 to TRBJ1-2; D is unresolved. The germline gives CDR1 SGHTA, CDR2 FQGNSA. This CDR3 spans 13 amino acids. Trimming took off 5 bases at V and 8 bases at J, with 15 bases between the two ends. CDR3 amino acids: CASSTPTGMGYTF. In DNA, the CDR3 is TGTGCCAGCAGCACTCCGACGGGCATGGGCTACACCTTC.

This rearrangement joins TRBV30 to TRBJ1-5; no clear D gene. The CDR3 runs to 12 residues. Trimming pared 0 bases from V and 6 bases from J, leaving 6 bases between. Looked up from germline, CDR1 is GTSNPN and CDR2 is SVGIG (reference sequence). CDR3 amino acids: CAWSVLSQPQHF. The CDR3 bases are TGTGCCTGGAGTGTACTGAGTCAGCCCCAGCATTTT.

This chain uses TRBV20-1 with TRBJ2-1; D is perhaps TRBD1 (6 bases). Trimming took 7 bases from V and 9 from J, leaving 13 bases between them. Germline V gives CDR1 DFQATT, CDR2 SNEGSKA (reference sequence). The CDR3 length is 11 residues. CDR3 in amino acids: CSVLLGAEQFF. The CDR3 coding sequence is TGCAGTGTCCTGTTGGGGGCTGAGCAGTTCTTC.

The rearrangement uses TRBV5-4 and TRBJ1-5; perhaps TRBD1 as D (5 bases). V lost 4 bases to trimming and J lost 3 bases, with 17 bases between them. The CDR3 is made up of 16 amino acids. The germline V gene encodes CDR1 SGHNT and CDR2 YYREEE (reference sequence). The DNA of the CDR3 is TGTGCCAGCAGCCTGACCCCGGGACTGCCCAATCAGCCCCAGCATTTT. Protein: CASSLTPGLPNQPQHF.

This chain connects TRBV28 to TRBJ2-7; 7 bases are a match to TRBD1. Germline CDR1 MDHEN, CDR2 SYDVKM. Trimming cost V 4 bases and J 5 bases; bases outside gene matches: 11. The CDR3 is 15 residues long. The CDR3 sequence is CASSSGTATGDEQYF. DNA of the CDR3: TGTGCCAGCAGTTCCGGGACAGCCACTGGGGACGAGCAGTACTTC. The whole variable domain, filled in from reference TRBV28 and TRBJ2-7, reads DVKVTQSSRYLVKRTGEKVFLECVQDMDHENMFWYRQDPGLGLRLIYFSYDVKMKEKGDIPEGYSVSREKKERFSLILESASTNQTSMYLCASSSGTATGDEQYFGPGTRLTVT.

The chain joins TRBV7-2 to TRBJ1-1; D not certain. The V gene lost 6 bases and the J gene lost 4 bases, with 12 bases spanning the gap. The CDR3 extends over 13 amino acids. Per germline, CDR1 SGHTA and CDR2 FQGNSA. CDR3 residues: CASSSTAGTEAFF. CDR3 in DNA: TGTGCCAGCAGTTCCACAGCGGGCACTGAAGCTTTCTTT. Drawing the rest from reference TRBV7-2 and TRBJ1-1, the complete variable domain is GAGVSQSPSNKVTEKGKDVELRCDPISGHTALYWYRQSLGQGLEFLIYFQGNSAPDKSGLPSDRFSAERTGGSVSTLTIQRTQQEDSAVYLCASSSTAGTEAFFGQGTRLTVV.

This chain links TRBV7-8 with TRBJ2-1; D is unclear. Germline-derived CDR1 and CDR2 are SGHVS and FQNEAQ. CDR3 size: 12 residues. V lost 4 bases and J 8 bases, leaving 9 bases between the germline ends. The CDR3 loop is CASSYGVHEQFF. The CDR3 nucleotides read TGTGCCAGCAGCTATGGGGTGCATGAGCAGTTCTTC.

The chain is built from TRBV5-5 and TRBJ2-3; 8 nucleotides align to TRBD2. Per germline, CDR1 SGHKS and CDR2 YYEKEE (reference sequence). This CDR3 contains 16 residues. The J segment lost 0 bases and the V segment lost 4 bases, leaving 7 bases of the junction unmatched. The CDR3 sequence is CASSTTSGTSTDTQYF. CDR3 nucleotides: TGTGCCAGCAGCACCACTAGCGGAACTAGCACAGATACGCAGTATTTT.

In this sample, this clone turned up a few times. This chain joins TRBV4-3 and TRBJ2-2; the D gene is possibly TRBD2 (5 bases). The V end was cut by 2 bases, the J end by 3 bases, with 13 bases between. Per germline, CDR1 LGHNA and CDR2 YSLEER. The CDR3 loop spans 16 amino acids. CDR3 DNA sequence: TGCGCCAGCAGCCAAAGGTACGGACTGGACACCGGGGAGCTGTTTTTT. Its translation: CASSQRYGLDTGELFF.

The chain has TRBV6-6 and TRBJ2-7, with D perhaps TRBD2 (5 bases). Between the trimmed V and J ends, which lost 8 bases and 6 bases, there was a span of 14 bases. This CDR3 is built from 12 residues. Germline V gene data show CDR1 as MNHNY and CDR2 as SVGAGI (reference sequence). The CDR3 region is CASLKSRGEQYF. CDR3 in DNA: TGTGCCAGCCTAAAGAGTCGGGGCGAGCAGTACTTC.

The V gene is TRBV7-2, the J gene TRBJ2-5; TRBD1 matches at 9 bases. The CDR3 covers 17 residues. Trimming cost V 7 bases and J 2 bases; bases outside gene matches: 14. Germline V gene lookup returns CDR1 SGHTA and CDR2 FQGNSA. The CDR3 coding sequence is TGTGCCAGCACCGATACAAACAGGGGGCGCGGGCAAGAGACCCAGTACTTC. It encodes CASTDTNRGRGQETQYF.

This clone appeared a few times. This sequence joins TRBV4-2 and TRBJ2-5; D call uncertain. The CDR3 runs 13 residues. The V end was cut by 0 bases, the J end by 4 bases, with 6 bases between. Germline CDR1 and CDR2: LGHNA and YNFKEQ. CDR3 nucleotide sequence: TGTGCCAGCAGCCAAGAACGCGGAGAGACCCAGTACTTC. It specifies CASSQERGETQYF.

The chain combines TRBV5-6 with TRBJ1-5; weak D call: TRBD1 (5 bases). Germline V gene data show CDR1 as SGHDT and CDR2 as YYEEEE. The V gene lost 4 bases and the J gene lost 5 bases, with 10 bases spanning the gap. This CDR3 has 13 amino acids. CDR3 coding DNA: TGTGCCAGCAGCGGTAGAGGGGATCAGCCCCAGCATTTT. The encoded protein is CASSGRGDQPQHF.

This clone turned up a few times. The chain uses TRBV4-2 and TRBJ2-1, with TRBD2 as a possible D gene (6 bases). The CDR3 covers 16 residues. Germline CDR1 is LGHNA and CDR2 is YNFKEQ. V was pared by 4 bases and J by 5 bases, with 18 bases between. CDR3 region: CASSPRGSGTDNEQFF. In DNA form, the CDR3 reads TGTGCCAGCAGCCCCCGCGGTAGCGGTACCGACAATGAGCAGTTCTTC.

V and J are TRBV28 and TRBJ1-2; D gene uncertain. Germline assignment: CDR1 MDHEN and CDR2 SYDVKM. This CDR3 contains 13 residues. Trimming pared 4 bases from V and 6 bases from J, leaving 12 bases between. The CDR3: CASSSPDGDGYTF. CDR3 sequence (DNA): TGTGCCAGCAGTTCCCCCGACGGGGATGGCTACACCTTC.

The chain couples TRBV28 to TRBJ2-3; D possibly corresponds to TRBD1 (6 bases). Germline V gene data show CDR1 as MDHEN and CDR2 as SYDVKM. V gave up 6 bases and J gave up 6 bases, with 16 bases separating them. This CDR3 is built from 14 residues. CDR3 nucleotide sequence: TGTGCCAGCAGCCTCACAGGGAGCAGCGATACGCAGTATTTT. It translates to CASSLTGSSDTQYF.

The sample holds a few counts of this clone. The gene calls are TRBV25-1 and TRBJ2-1; no clear D gene. The CDR3 contains 16 residues. The V end lost 1 base, the J end lost 3 bases, and 13 bases lay between the germline ends. From germline, CDR1 is MGHDK and CDR2 SYGVNS. The CDR3 coding sequence is TGTGCCAGCAGTGAATTCAAACGGTGGGGCTACAATGAGCAGTTCTTC. This gives the protein CASSEFKRWGYNEQFF.

This clone was recorded a few times. The chain employs TRBV29-1 and TRBJ1-2, with D perhaps TRBD1 (6 bases). Per germline, CDR1 SQVTM and CDR2 ANQGSEA. The length of the CDR3 is 15 residues. With 5 bases removed from V and 0 bases from J, the gap between germline ends came to 16 bases. The DNA for the CDR3 is TGCAGCGTTAGGGGGTCAGGGCCCTCTAACTATGGCTACACCTTC. Translating it yields CSVRGSGPSNYGYTF. Full variable domain (outside the CDR3, taken from reference TRBV29-1 and TRBJ1-2): SAVISQKPSRDICQRGTSLTIQCQVDSQVTMMFWYRQQPGQSLTLIATANQGSEATYESGFVIDKFPISRPNLTFSTLTVSNMSPEDSSIYLCSVRGSGPSNYGYTFGSGTRLTVV.

This clone has just a few counts. The chain employs TRBV5-1 and TRBJ1-1; D remains ambiguous. The CDR3 is 14 amino acids. Germline assignment: CDR1 SGHRS and CDR2 YFSETQ. Trimming stripped 0 bases from V and 5 bases from J, with 11 bases between. CDR3 amino acids: CASSLGGIETEAFF. Here the CDR3 DNA reads TGCGCCAGCAGCTTGGGAGGGATAGAAACTGAAGCTTTCTTT.

This clone was seen a few times. This chain joins TRBV30 and TRBJ2-2, with D perhaps matching TRBD1 or TRBD2 (5 bases each). The CDR3 is 12 amino acids. Per germline, CDR1 GTSNPN and CDR2 SVGIG (reference sequence). V gave up 4 bases and J gave up 8 bases, with 11 bases separating them. CDR3 sequence (DNA): TGTGCCTGGACCATGGGACCTGGGGAGCTGTTTTTT. Residues: CAWTMGPGELFF.

This clone came up a few times. V is TRBV11-2 and J is TRBJ2-4; D is possibly TRBD2 (6 bases). V lost 5 bases to trimming and J lost 11 bases, with 16 bases between them. The germline V gene encodes CDR1 SGHAT and CDR2 FQNNGV. The CDR3 is 13 amino acids. DNA of the CDR3: TGTGCCAGCAGCCAGGACTACCCGACCGTTCAGTACTTC. It is translated as CASSQDYPTVQYF.

This chain uses TRBV20-1 with TRBJ2-1; D uncertain. Germline CDR1 and CDR2: DFQATT and SNEGSKA (reference sequence). The CDR3 is 11 amino acids. V was pared by 7 bases and J by 7 bases, with 11 bases between. CDR3 protein: CSVRRDNEQFF. The DNA for the CDR3 is TGCAGTGTAAGGAGAGATAATGAGCAGTTCTTC.